This T cell receptor beta chain was sequenced during a study of immune heterogeneity within non-small cell lung tumors (dated by TCRdb to the late 2010s). As for the study more broadly: By histology, a handful of squamous cell carcinomas, around 10 non-squamous carcinomas and 1 tumor not otherwise specified were included. Binding of neoantigens to the HLA alleles of each patient was predicted with netMHCpan-3.0 for mutant peptides of 8 to 11 amino acids. TCR repertoire analysis included approximately 56 tumor loci from around 15 patients, whereas transcriptome data included only 45 or so loci from around eleven patients. Whole-exome sequencing, RNA-seq and TCR beta repertoire sequencing were combined for multiple spatially distinct regions from each NSCLC tumor so that intratumoral immune heterogeneity could be examined. Overall study results and their limits: Within a given patient, the same dominant CDR3B clonotypes showed up repeatedly across loci, although different tumor locations also carried unique high-frequency clones. High-frequency TCR beta clonotypes were largely distinct between individual patients. Local tumor mutational burden and local T-cell repertoire clonality had a statistically significant but moderate positive correlation (R 0.3 to 0.4).

The TCR beta CDR3 region was amplified with a multiplex PCR system whose first round of 10 cycles used 32 V-gene forward primers and 13 J-gene reverse primers. A QIAGEN Multiplex PCR Kit was used for first-round PCR, and the primer sequences were filed in Chinese patent CN105087789A. Illumina universal primers were attached in a second round of PCR run with the Phusion High-Fidelity PCR Kit. Paired-end sequencing of TCR libraries was carried out on the Illumina HiSeq X Ten platform at a read length of 151 bp. For the original study's pipeline: Reads lacking multiplex PCR primers were removed with Cutadapt, read pairs were merged with PEAR, and CDR3 regions were called with MiXCR default settings. Repertoire diversity was assessed by Shannon entropy, and clonality was calculated as one minus the Shannon entropy divided by the ln of the count of productive unique sequences. A clonotype counted as a dominant or high-frequency T-cell clone when its frequency was 0.5% or higher. TCRdb itself trimmed the public reads at Q25 with fastp, ran MiXCR and retained productive beta chains. Every entry covers one CDR3 protein and lists the most common genes and DNA from its rows. The V and J calls, along with clone size, are taken from TCRdb and not from the paper's own processing. This sample lists about 3,200 distinct CDR3 sequences; about a fifth were detected once. Clones ranked in the top ten supply 15% to 20% of the sample.

The CDR3 runs 15 residues from the cysteine to the phenylalanine. Only the CDR3 region is kept as DNA, spanning 45 bases read in frame from base 1. V lost 2 bases and J lost 6 bases; the stretch between them is 13 bases long. Reading the germline V gene gives CDR1 MNHNS and CDR2 SASEGT. Compared with the rest of its sample, this clonotype is medium-sized (0.01 to 0.1%). This clone's antigen is unknown. Base qualities are missing; no much larger clone stands one base away. Genomic DNA was extracted from bulk tumor tissue and used as the TCR template, and around 600 ng gDNA was amplified per sample. During surgery, several biopsies were collected from each primary tumor and placed as far from one another as possible within the tumor mass. The study cohort was described as untreated, and patients were newly diagnosed NSCLC cases undergoing curative surgery. The donors were about 14 patients with newly diagnosed non-small cell lung cancer who were having surgery with curative intent. A couple of independent pathologists reviewed the resected tumor masses. Only high-quality DNA and RNA samples were carried forward to sequencing.

The chain is assembled from TRBV6-1 and TRBJ2-2; the D gene remains uncertain. Sequenced: lung tumor tissue. The TCR was taken from a man aged 55 to 70 with non-small cell lung cancer. The encoded CDR3 is CASSERDLSAGELFF. The nucleotide sequence reads as follows: TGTGCCAGCAGTGAAAGGGATCTGTCCGCCGGGGAGCTGTTTTTT.